The next 32 T cell receptor beta chains were all read from a single sample in a study of low-dose radiotherapy and immunotherapy resistance in tumors. Documented time point: before trial treatment. Primers targeting TRAV and TRBV primed first-strand cDNA, covering alpha and beta chains. TCRs were put through approximately 21 PCR cycles of amplification with Phusion. A constant-region primer and the V-primer adapter served as the primer pair. TCRdb re-called the reads with MiXCR, one entry per CDR3 protein. Of tens of thousands of distinct CDR3 sequences listed, about 18% were seen once; the top ten hold about 2.8%. Source: PBMCs, taken before treatment. The receptors stem from a male donor with prostate cancer.

This clonotype was counted many times. V and J are TRBV7-9 and TRBJ2-7; D is unresolved. This CDR3 has 12 amino acids. V was trimmed by 5 bases and J by 6 bases, leaving 11 bases between them. Per the germline V gene, CDR1 is SEHNR and CDR2 is FQNEAQ (reference sequence). The CDR3 nucleotides read TGTGCCAGCAGCGCCGGTCGGACCGAGCAGTACTTC. Protein: CASSAGRTEQYF.

The table lists this clonotype with many counts. V usage is TRBV6-2 or TRBV6-3 and J usage is TRBJ2-5; the D gene is possibly TRBD1 (5 bases). Per germline, CDR1 MNHEY and CDR2 SVGEGT. The CDR3 totals 16 residues. Trimming cost V 4 bases and J 5 bases, with 20 bases left between them. The CDR3 nucleotides are TGTGCCAGCAGTTTCCCGACAGTTCCCAAGGGGGAGACCCAGTACTTC. Its protein product is CASSFPTVPKGETQYF.

In the case of this clonotype: A much larger clone lies a single base off, so this may be a read error. The chain employs TRBV6-6 and TRBJ2-3, with TRBD1 matching 9 bases. In germline, CDR1 is MNHNY, CDR2 SVGAGI (reference sequence). The CDR3 extends over 16 amino acids. Trimming cost V 11 bases and J 0 bases; bases outside gene matches: 12. CDR3 sequence (DNA): TGTGCCGGCACCGACCGACAGGGGGGAAGCACAGATACGCAGTATTTT. It specifies CAGTDRQGGSTDTQYF.

The chain employs TRBV23-1 and TRBJ2-2; tentatively, D is TRBD1 (6 bases). TRBV23-1 is an ORF, with its function uncertain. CDR3 length: 15 residues. The V and J ends lost 7 bases and 4 bases respectively, with 16 bases between them. For the CDR3, the DNA is TGCGCCAGCAATCTCACTTCAGGGGTCACCGGGGAGCTGTTTTTT. This encodes CASNLTSGVTGELFF.

This clonotype came up many times. This chain connects TRBV27 to TRBJ1-2, with no clear D. The V and J ends lost 0 bases and 5 bases respectively, with 10 bases between them. CDR3 length equals 14 residues. The germline V gene encodes CDR1 MNHEY and CDR2 SMNVEV (reference sequence). The CDR3 here is CASSLSAGSYGYTF. CDR3 DNA sequence: TGTGCCAGCAGTTTATCCGCGGGGTCGTATGGCTACACCTTC.

Details on this clonotype: This may stem from a read error, because a much larger clone lies one nucleotide away. The chain employs TRBV12-3 or TRBV12-4 and TRBJ2-2, with a tentative D call TRBD2 (6 bases). The CDR3 has 12 residues. CDR3 region: CASSLEGNEPFF. The CDR3 DNA is TGTGCCAGCAGTTTGGAGGGAAACGAGCCGTTTTTT.

V and J are TRBV6-1 and TRBJ2-7; 7 nucleotides agree with TRBD2. The CDR3 extends over 17 amino acids. CDR1 and CDR2 from the germline V gene are MNHNS and SASEGT. CDR3 in DNA: TGTGCAGCAAAAAAACCGCGGCGGGCTAGCGGTATTCGCGAGCAGTACTTC. Amino acid sequence: CAAKKPRRASGIREQYF.

A note on this clonotype: A far larger clone is one nucleotide away, so this likely arose from a read error. The J gene is TRBJ1-6, the V gene TRBV6-6, with no clear D. Trimming shortened V by 8 bases and J by 8 bases, and 13 bases separated the two germline ends. This CDR3 spans 13 amino acids. CDR1 is MNHNY, CDR2 SVGAGI, per germline (reference sequence). The CDR3 region is CASLPQRDSPLHF. The CDR3 DNA reads TGTGCCAGCCTCCCACAGAGGGATTCACCCCTCCACTTT.

The chain couples TRBV12-3 or TRBV12-4 to TRBJ2-7; tentative D call: TRBD2 (6 bases). The CDR3 covers 16 residues. With 3 bases removed from V and 0 bases from J, the gap between germline ends came to 15 bases. The CDR3 protein is CASSFGGTDVSYEQYF. Written as DNA, the CDR3 is TGTGCCAGCAGTTTCGGAGGGACGGATGTCTCCTACGAGCAGTACTTC.

The J gene is TRBJ2-3, the V gene TRBV9; D is unresolved. This CDR3 has 17 amino acids. Trimming left V 0 bases short and J 3 bases short, with 17 bases between. The germline CDR1 and CDR2 sequences are SGDLS and YYNGEE. DNA of the CDR3: TGTGCCAGCAGCGTAGCCTCGCCGTCGTCACGGACAGATACGCAGTATTTT. Its translation: CASSVASPSSRTDTQYF. Filled out from reference TRBV9 and TRBJ2-3, the complete variable domain reads DSGVTQTPKHLITATGQRVTLRCSPRSGDLSVYWYQQSLDQGLQFLIQYYNGEERAKGNILERFSAQQFPDLHSELNLSSLELGDSALYFCASSVASPSSRTDTQYFGPGTRLTVL.

This clonotype was observed at least ten times. CDR3 amino acids: CASSQGVEPNIQYF. In nucleotides, the CDR3 is TGTGCCAGCAGCCAAGGGGTCGAACCAAACATTCAGTACTTC. The V call is TRBV4-2, the J call TRBJ2-4; D remains ambiguous. V lost 1 base to trimming and J lost 6 bases, with 10 bases between them. Germline V lookup: CDR1 LGHNA, CDR2 YNFKEQ. The CDR3 extends over 14 amino acids.

This clonotype was seen at least ten times. This rearrangement joins TRBV5-1 to TRBJ2-2, with a tentative D call TRBD1 (5 bases). CDR3 length: 15 amino acids. V shed 2 bases and J shed 0 bases, with 8 bases lying between them. Per the germline V gene, CDR1 is SGHRS and CDR2 is YFSETQ. The DNA of the CDR3 is TGCGCCAGCAGCTTCGACAGCCCGAACACCGGGGAGCTGTTTTTT. It is translated as CASSFDSPNTGELFF.

This clonotype has at least ten counts. The genes are TRBV11-2 and TRBJ2-3; the D call may be TRBD1 or TRBD2 (6 bases each). The germline gives CDR1 SGHAT, CDR2 FQNNGV. The CDR3 is 15 residues long. V lost 2 bases and J lost 0, with 9 bases in between. Here the CDR3 reads CASSLMGGSTDTQYF. The CDR3, as DNA: TGTGCCAGCAGCTTAATGGGGGGCAGCACAGATACGCAGTATTTT.

This clonotype was observed a few times. V gene TRBV5-1 combines with J gene TRBJ2-1, with a possible D match to TRBD2 (7 bases). The ends were cut back, 0 bases at V and 7 bases at J, with 17 bases in the middle. The CDR3 runs to 16 residues. Germline CDR1 and CDR2: SGHRS and YFSETQ. CDR3 sequence reads: CASSLEGVGGRNEQFF. CDR3 nucleotide sequence: TGCGCCAGCAGCTTGGAGGGCGTGGGGGGGCGGAATGAGCAGTTCTTC.

This clonotype was picked up many times. The chain employs TRBV29-1 and TRBJ2-3; no clear D. Per the germline V gene, CDR1 is SQVTM and CDR2 is ANQGSEA. The CDR3 covers 13 residues. V was cut by 8 bases and J by 2 bases, with 14 bases left in between. This CDR3 is CSPMWADTDTQYF. CDR3 coding DNA: TGCAGCCCGATGTGGGCGGACACAGATACGCAGTATTTT.

This clonotype has ten or more counts. CDR3 coding DNA: TGTGCCAGCAGACTAGCGGAAGCAGATACGCAGTATTTT. Translating it yields CASRLAEADTQYF. This chain links TRBV2 with TRBJ2-3; 8 bases line up with TRBD2. Germline trimming cut 6 bases from V and 4 bases from J; bases unmatched to any gene: 3. This CDR3 is built from 13 residues. Per the germline V gene, CDR1 is SNHLY and CDR2 is FYNNEI.

Concerning this clonotype: This may arise from a read error, as a much more abundant clone is one base away. The DNA of the CDR3 is TGCAGTGCTAGACCAACGGGACAGCCTTTCGAGCAGTACTTC. Encoded protein: CSARPTGQPFEQYF. The V and J genes are TRBV20-1 and TRBJ2-7; 7 bases fit TRBD1. CDR1 is DFQATT, CDR2 SNEGSKA, per germline (reference sequence). The CDR3 covers 14 residues. V trimming: 2 bases; J trimming: 6 bases; junction bases outside the gene matches: 10.

This clonotype was seen repeatedly, ten times or more. CDR3 bases: TGTGCCAGCAGCCGTGAGTCCTATGAGCAGTTCTTC. It yields the protein CASSRESYEQFF. The chain uses TRBV7-9 and TRBJ2-1; D not certain. The germline V gene has CDR1 SEHNR and CDR2 FQNEAQ (reference sequence). V was shortened by 5 bases and J by 8 bases, with 10 bases between the two germline ends. The CDR3 consists of 12 residues.

The genes are TRBV27 and TRBJ2-1, with 8 bases that match TRBD1. The CDR3 length is 13 residues. V lost 7 bases and J lost 4; bases outside the gene matches: 3. CDR1 and CDR2 (germline): MNHEY, SMNVEV (reference sequence). CDR3 region: CASTDRGYNEQFF. The CDR3 nucleotides are TGTGCCAGCACAGACAGGGGTTACAATGAGCAGTTCTTC.

This clonotype was observed many times. The V gene is TRBV27, the J gene TRBJ2-5, with 8 bases identical to TRBD2. CDR1 MNHEY and CDR2 SMNVEV come from the germline V gene (reference sequence). The CDR3 has 13 residues. J lost 7 bases, V lost 5 bases, and 6 bases had no gene match. CDR3 sequence: CASSPISGATQYF. As DNA, the CDR3 is TGTGCCAGCAGTCCAATTAGCGGGGCGACCCAGTACTTC.

This clonotype has ten or more counts. This chain links TRBV6-5 with TRBJ2-2; D tentatively reads TRBD1 or TRBD2 (6 bases each). V was clipped by 2 bases and J by 5 bases, with 21 bases between them. Looked up from germline, CDR1 is MNHEY and CDR2 is SVGAGI. This CDR3 is 18 amino acids long. The CDR3 reads CASSYRRGTRGETGELFF. CDR3 DNA: TGTGCCAGCAGTTACCGGAGGGGGACGCGGGGAGAAACCGGGGAGCTGTTTTTT.

This clonotype was detected many times. This sequence joins TRBV11-2 and TRBJ2-7; D possibly corresponds to TRBD1 (6 bases). Trimming removed 2 bases from V and 1 base from J, with 12 bases in between. The germline V gene has CDR1 SGHAT and CDR2 FQNNGV. CDR3 length: 15 amino acids. This chain's CDR3 is CASSLNQGRSYEQYF. The CDR3 nucleotides read TGTGCCAGCAGCTTAAACCAGGGGCGTTCCTACGAGCAGTACTTC.

This clonotype has ten or more counts. V gene TRBV6-6 combines with J gene TRBJ2-7, with unresolved D. Trimming took off 2 bases at V and 2 bases at J, with 13 bases between the two ends. The CDR3 extends over 15 amino acids. From germline, CDR1 is MNHNY and CDR2 SVGAGI (reference sequence). This CDR3 is CASSYPGSLTYEQYF. CDR3 nucleotide sequence: TGTGCCAGCAGTTACCCAGGATCTCTTACCTACGAGCAGTACTTC.

This clonotype occurred a few times. J is TRBJ2-1 and V is TRBV5-1, with 9 bases fitting TRBD1. Unmatched junction bases numbered 9, after V lost 3 bases and J lost 2 bases. CDR1 is SGHRS, CDR2 YFSETQ, per germline. The CDR3 is 17 residues long. DNA for the CDR3: TGCGCCAGCAGCTCACCCATGGGGGACAGGGCCTACAATGAGCAGTTCTTC. Translation gives CASSSPMGDRAYNEQFF. Combining the CDR3 with reference TRBV5-1 and TRBJ2-1 gives the whole variable domain KAGVTQTPRYLIKTRGQQVTLSCSPISGHRSVSWYQQTPGQGLQFLFEYFSETQRNKGNFPGRFSGRQFSNSRSEMNVSTLELGDSALYLCASSSPMGDRAYNEQFFGPGTRLTVL.

In the case of this clonotype: A far larger clone is one base from this, pointing to a likely read error. The V call is TRBV29-1, the J call TRBJ2-1; D not resolved. CDR1 is SQVTM and CDR2 is ANQGSEA in the germline V gene. The CDR3 length is 12 residues. The V and J ends lost 4 bases and 10 bases respectively, with 14 bases between them. CDR3 in amino acids: CSVGLNSYEQFF. The CDR3 region has the DNA TGCAGCGTTGGCTTAAACTCCTACGAGCAGTTCTTC.

This clonotype was picked up a small number of times. This chain links TRBV5-1 with TRBJ2-5; 7 bases fit TRBD2. Trimming cost V 0 bases and J 5 bases; bases outside gene matches: 10. This CDR3 has 16 residues. CDR1 is SGHRS and CDR2 is YFSETQ in the germline V gene. This chain's CDR3 is CASSLAAGRGGETQYF. CDR3 nucleotides: TGCGCCAGCAGCTTGGCGGCAGGGAGGGGCGGTGAGACCCAGTACTTC.

This clonotype was picked up many times. V usage is TRBV30 and J usage is TRBJ2-3; 11 bases are a match to TRBD1. CDR3 size: 15 residues. Unmatched junction bases numbered 7, after V lost 4 bases and J lost 4 bases. Per germline, CDR1 GTSNPN and CDR2 SVGIG (reference sequence). The DNA for the CDR3 is TGTGCCTGGACCGGACAGGGGGCTATCGCAGATACGCAGTATTTT. Residues: CAWTGQGAIADTQYF.

Ten or more counts support this clonotype. The rearrangement joins TRBV5-8 to TRBJ1-5; no reliable D call. The V gene's germline CDR1 is SGHTS and CDR2 YDEGEE. Trimming left V 1 base short and J 4 bases short, with 18 bases between. There are 17 residues in the CDR3. The CDR3 reads CASSLLRGIGRNQPQHF. The DNA of the CDR3 is TGTGCCAGCAGCTTGTTGAGAGGGATTGGTCGTAATCAGCCCCAGCATTTT.

This clonotype has at least ten counts. The J gene is TRBJ2-7, the V gene TRBV29-1, with D unresolved. This CDR3 has 11 amino acids. Trimming took 4 bases from V and 5 from J, leaving 9 bases between them. Germline CDR1 and CDR2: SQVTM and ANQGSEA. The CDR3 protein is CSVGQEDEQYF. The CDR3 DNA sequence: TGCAGCGTTGGCCAAGAGGACGAGCAGTACTTC.

In the case of this clonotype: One base separates it from a far larger clone, so it is likely a read error. The V call is TRBV2, the J call TRBJ2-1; D is undetermined. Per the germline V gene, CDR1 is SNHLY and CDR2 is FYNNEI. Trimming removed 6 bases at V and 10 bases at J, with 10 bases between. This CDR3 has 11 amino acids. The CDR3: CASSPTYEQFF. CDR3 bases: TGTGCCAGCAGCCCGACCTACGAGCAGTTCTTC.

This clonotype has ten or more counts. This chain connects TRBV4-1 to TRBJ2-2, with a possible D match to TRBD1 (5 bases). Germline-derived CDR1 and CDR2 are MGHRA and YSYEKL. This CDR3 region has 14 residues. V lost 4 bases and J lost 5, with 11 bases in between. The CDR3 here is CASSRIQETGELFF. The CDR3 DNA sequence: TGCGCCAGCAGCCGAATACAGGAAACCGGGGAGCTGTTTTTT.

This clonotype was found many times. The rearrangement links TRBV29-1 to TRBJ1-1; D unresolved. V lost 0 bases to trimming and J lost 12 bases, with 11 bases between them. From germline, CDR1 is SQVTM and CDR2 ANQGSEA. This CDR3 is built from 11 residues. The DNA of the CDR3 is TGCAGCGTTGAAGACCGGACTATGACTTTCTTT. Residues: CSVEDRTMTFF.